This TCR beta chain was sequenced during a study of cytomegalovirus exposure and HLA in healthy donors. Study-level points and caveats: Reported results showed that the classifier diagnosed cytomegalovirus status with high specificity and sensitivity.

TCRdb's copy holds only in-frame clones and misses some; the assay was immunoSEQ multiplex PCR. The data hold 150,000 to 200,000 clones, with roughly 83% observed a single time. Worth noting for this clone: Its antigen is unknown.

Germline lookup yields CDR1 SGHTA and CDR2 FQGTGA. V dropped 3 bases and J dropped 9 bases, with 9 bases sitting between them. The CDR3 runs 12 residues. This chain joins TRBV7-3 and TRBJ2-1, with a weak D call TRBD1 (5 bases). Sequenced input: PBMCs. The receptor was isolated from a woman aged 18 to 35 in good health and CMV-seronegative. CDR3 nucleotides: TGTGCCAGCAGCTTTAATAGGGGTGAGCAGTTCTTC. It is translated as CASSFNRGEQFF.